The following is a T cell receptor beta chain sequence with its context. Measured with immunoSEQ multiplex PCR; TCRdb has only the in-frame clones, and not every one. There are some 130,000 clones in the sample; 91% occur only once, and approximately 9% lies in the top ten. These data are taken from a study of control samples from healthy donors and cancer patients. Sequenced: blood. This TCR was sampled from a man between 18 and 29 years old in good health.

The CDR3 region has the DNA TGCGCCAGCAGCCAGTCGAGCAACCAAGAGACCCAGTACTTC. Its translation is CASSQSSNQETQYF. This chain links TRBV4-1 with TRBJ2-5, with D hard to call. CDR3 length: 14 residues. The germline gives CDR1 MGHRA, CDR2 YSYEKL. V gave up 3 bases and J gave up 0 bases, with 8 bases separating them.